Each of the 25 T cell receptor beta chains below was sequenced from the same sample in a study of memory CD4+ T cells and cytomegalovirus serostatus. The assay was immunoSEQ multiplex PCR, and TCRdb's table has in-frame clones only and misses some. The sample carries 84,000 or so clones, around 80% recorded once. Single viable CD3+CD4+CD8-CD45RO+ cells were sorted as the memory CD4+ T cells. The source material was memory CD4+ T cells from blood. The origin of the receptors is an adult in good health and CMV-seronegative.

The chain links TRBV2 to TRBJ1-1; D unresolved. The CDR3 contains 13 residues. V was trimmed by 4 bases and J by 1 base, leaving 7 bases between them. Per germline, CDR1 SNHLY and CDR2 FYNNEI. This CDR3 is CASSVGENTEAFF. CDR3 DNA: TGTGCCAGCAGTGTCGGGGAGAACACTGAAGCTTTCTTT.

The CDR3 reads CASSFLDRGGYTF. The CDR3, as DNA: TGTGCCAGCAGTTTTTTGGACAGGGGCGGCTACACCTTC. The V call is TRBV6-5, the J call TRBJ1-2; 9 bases are shared with TRBD1. Trimming removed 4 bases from V and 8 bases from J; junction bases left unmatched: 5. This CDR3 spans 13 amino acids. In germline, CDR1 is MNHEY, CDR2 SVGAGI.

The CDR3, as DNA: TGTGCCAGCAGCTTAGGAGGGTTGGGAAACACCATATATTTT. Protein product: CASSLGGLGNTIYF. This chain connects TRBV13 to TRBJ1-3; D uncertain. Trimming removed 0 bases from V and 4 bases from J, with 7 bases in between. The CDR3 runs to 14 residues. CDR1 PRHDT and CDR2 FYEKMQ come from the germline V gene (reference sequence).

V gene TRBV2 combines with J gene TRBJ2-5; 9 nucleotides line up with TRBD2. V dropped 9 bases and J dropped 1; count of bases not matched to a gene: 9. The CDR3 spans 15 residues. In germline, CDR1 is SNHLY, CDR2 FYNNEI. The CDR3 DNA is TGTGCCAGTGTGTCTAGCGGGATTAGCCAAGAGACCCAGTACTTC. Translating it yields CASVSSGISQETQYF.

V and J are TRBV6-5 and TRBJ1-2; D is perhaps TRBD1 (6 bases). CDR3 length equals 16 residues. Germline V lookup: CDR1 MNHEY, CDR2 SVGAGI. V gave up 2 bases and J gave up 3 bases, with 16 bases separating them. The CDR3 nucleotides read TGTGCCAGCAGTTACACTTACAGGGTCGGGGACTATGGCTACACCTTC. Translation gives CASSYTYRVGDYGYTF.

J is TRBJ1-1 and V is TRBV28, with D hard to call. Germline CDR1 is MDHEN and CDR2 is SYDVKM. The V end lost 3 bases, the J end lost 7 bases, and 9 bases lay between the germline ends. The CDR3 has 12 residues. The CDR3, as DNA: TGTGCCAGCAGTTTCGCGGGAAGTGAAGCTTTCTTT. Amino acids: CASSFAGSEAFF.

The chain employs TRBV10-3 and TRBJ2-5; D is unclear. The V and J ends lost 4 bases and 4 bases respectively, with 7 bases between them. CDR1 and CDR2 (germline): ENHRY, SYGVKD. The CDR3 spans 12 residues. The CDR3, as DNA: TGTGCCATCAGTGTTACGGGAGAGACCCAGTACTTC. Translated, it gives CAISVTGETQYF.

The rearrangement joins TRBV7-9 to TRBJ2-3; D is possibly TRBD1 (6 bases). Germline V gene data show CDR1 as SEHNR and CDR2 as FQNEAQ (reference sequence). The CDR3 length is 13 residues. The V and J ends lost 1 base and 6 bases respectively, with 8 bases between them. The CDR3 region is CASSLEGEDTQYF. Here the CDR3 DNA reads TGTGCCAGCAGCTTAGAGGGGGAGGATACGCAGTATTTT.

The chain combines TRBV27 with TRBJ1-5; TRBD1 matches 7 bases. CDR1 MNHEY and CDR2 SMNVEV come from the germline V gene (reference sequence). This CDR3 spans 14 amino acids. V shed 6 bases and J 5 bases; nucleotides not matched to a gene: 7. Here the CDR3 DNA reads TGTGCCAGCAGAAATACAGGGGCCCATCAGCCCCAGCATTTT. Amino acids: CASRNTGAHQPQHF.

The J gene is TRBJ1-4, the V gene TRBV5-1, with D maybe TRBD1 (5 bases). CDR1 is SGHRS, CDR2 YFSETQ, per germline. Trimming left V 4 bases short and J 2 bases short, with 9 bases between. CDR3 length: 14 amino acids. DNA for the CDR3: TGCGCCAGCAGCACGACAGATACTAATGAAAAACTGTTTTTT. Translating gives CASSTTDTNEKLFF.

The chain combines TRBV18 with TRBJ1-5; 8 nucleotides agree with TRBD1. In germline, CDR1 is KGHSH, CDR2 LQKENI. V trimming: 0 bases; J trimming: 0 bases; junction bases outside the gene matches: 7. The CDR3 is 18 amino acids. The CDR3 DNA reads as TGTGCCAGCTCACCACCATCCGGGACAGGATATAGCAATCAGCCCCAGCATTTT. This encodes CASSPPSGTGYSNQPQHF.

The gene calls are TRBV28 and TRBJ1-1, with D hard to call. The CDR3 covers 11 residues. The V end lost 7 bases, the J end lost 0 bases, and 3 bases lay between the germline ends. CDR1 and CDR2 from the germline V gene are MDHEN and SYDVKM. For the CDR3, the DNA is TGTGCCAGCACCTTGAACACTGAAGCTTTCTTT. Translation: CASTLNTEAFF.

The chain carries TRBV27 and TRBJ1-6; D call uncertain. V gave up 8 bases and J gave up 0 bases, with 8 bases separating them. From germline, CDR1 is MNHEY and CDR2 SMNVEV (reference sequence). This CDR3 spans 14 amino acids. CDR3 region: CASGESSYNSPLHF. In DNA form, the CDR3 reads TGTGCCAGCGGTGAGAGCTCCTATAATTCACCCCTCCACTTT.

This chain connects TRBV7-8 to TRBJ1-6, with no clear D. V was trimmed by 3 bases and J by 4 bases, leaving 16 bases between them. CDR1 SGHVS and CDR2 FQNEAQ come from the germline V gene. The CDR3 has 17 residues. CDR3 DNA sequence: TGTGCCAGCAGCTTGAACCTGGGAACAGTTTATAATTCACCCCTCCACTTT. Residues: CASSLNLGTVYNSPLHF. The complete variable domain, with remaining parts taken from reference TRBV7-8 and TRBJ1-6, reads GAGVSQSPRYKVAKRGQDVALRCDPISGHVSLFWYQQALGQGPEFLTYFQNEAQLDKSGLPSDRFFAERPEGSVSTLKIQRTQQEDSAVYLCASSLNLGTVYNSPLHFGNGTRLTVT.

This chain joins TRBV11-2 and TRBJ1-3; D remains unclear. The ends were cut back, 1 base at V and 2 bases at J, with 3 bases in the middle. The CDR3 totals 13 residues. Germline CDR1 SGHAT, CDR2 FQNNGV. The CDR3 loop reads CASSLGTGNTIYF. The CDR3 nucleotides read TGTGCCAGCAGCTTAGGCACTGGAAACACCATATATTTT.

The CDR3 here is CASSYWAGRGDEQFF. CDR3 coding DNA: TGTGCCAGCAGTTATTGGGCAGGCCGCGGGGATGAGCAGTTCTTC. The chain carries TRBV6-5 and TRBJ2-1, with a possible D match to TRBD2 (6 bases). Germline assignment: CDR1 MNHEY and CDR2 SVGAGI. The CDR3 runs to 15 residues. Trimming shortened V by 3 bases and J by 8 bases, and 17 bases separated the two germline ends.

The chain carries TRBV5-4 and TRBJ1-2, with D perhaps matching TRBD1 (5 bases). The CDR3 spans 17 residues. Germline V CDR1 and CDR2: SGHNT, YYREEE (reference sequence). V gave up 3 bases and J gave up 4 bases, with 22 bases separating them. The CDR3 DNA follows: TGTGCCAGCAGCTCAAGAACCTTGGGGCAGGCTACCTATGGCTACACCTTC. This translates into CASSSRTLGQATYGYTF.

This clone was detected once. V and J are TRBV6-4 and TRBJ1-5; D ambiguous. The germline V and J ends were trimmed by 4 bases and 1 base, with 5 bases remaining between them. There are 13 residues in the CDR3. Germline V lookup: CDR1 MRHNA, CDR2 SNTAGT. The CDR3 nucleotides are TGTGCCAGCAGTGCGGAGAGCAATCAGCCCCAGCATTTT. Protein: CASSAESNQPQHF.

The J gene is TRBJ1-3, the V gene TRBV11-2, with 8 bases aligning to TRBD1. CDR3 length: 16 residues. Germline V gene sequence: CDR1 SGHAT, CDR2 FQNNGV. J gave up 3 bases and V 2 bases, and 6 bases lay outside the gene matches. CDR3 DNA sequence: TGTGCCAGCAGCTTAACTCAGGGGGCGCGTGGAAACACCATATATTTT. Its protein product is CASSLTQGARGNTIYF.

The V and J genes are TRBV5-4 and TRBJ2-2; a possible D gene is TRBD2 (6 bases). This CDR3 region has 15 residues. V was pared by 5 bases and J by 3 bases, with 14 bases between. The germline CDR1 and CDR2 sequences are SGHNT and YYREEE (reference sequence). The CDR3: CASRQDGGYTGELFF. CDR3 in DNA: TGTGCCAGCAGACAGGACGGGGGTTACACCGGGGAGCTGTTTTTT.

This clone has a handful of counts. The J gene is TRBJ2-7, the V gene TRBV4-3; D not resolved. This CDR3 region has 13 residues. V was trimmed by 3 bases and J by 6 bases, leaving 12 bases between them. Germline loops: CDR1 LGHNA, CDR2 YSLEER. CDR3 residues: CASSHGPTGEQYF. CDR3 sequence (DNA): TGCGCCAGCAGCCATGGGCCGACGGGCGAGCAGTACTTC.

The rearrangement links TRBV11-2 to TRBJ2-1; TRBD1 might be the D (5 bases). Germline-derived CDR1 and CDR2 are SGHAT and FQNNGV. CDR3 length: 13 residues. Deletions cut 5 bases from V and 0 bases from J, with 5 bases between. The CDR3 region has the DNA TGTGCCAGCAGCCAGGGCTCCTACAATGAGCAGTTCTTC. Its protein is CASSQGSYNEQFF.

The genes are TRBV7-9 and TRBJ1-1; TRBD1 might be the D (6 bases). V gave up 1 base and J gave up 1 base, with 19 bases separating them. Germline V gene data show CDR1 as SEHNR and CDR2 as FQNEAQ (reference sequence). CDR3 length: 18 amino acids. The CDR3 DNA is TGTGCCAGCAGCTTAGGGAGAGGGGGGGAGGGGACGAACACTGAAGCTTTCTTT. It translates to CASSLGRGGEGTNTEAFF.

The chain links TRBV2 to TRBJ1-1; D is perhaps TRBD1 (6 bases). The ends were cut back, 6 bases at V and 4 bases at J, with 15 bases in the middle. The germline V gene encodes CDR1 SNHLY and CDR2 FYNNEI. This CDR3 comprises 14 residues. CDR3 region: CASRVIQGSTEAFF. In DNA, the CDR3 is TGTGCCAGCAGGGTAATACAGGGAAGCACTGAAGCTTTCTTT.

The chain is built from TRBV18 and TRBJ2-7; TRBD1 aligns across 9 bases. The CDR3 extends over 18 amino acids. CDR1 is KGHSH, CDR2 LQKENI, per germline. V shed 3 bases and J 7 bases; nucleotides not matched to a gene: 19. CDR3 loop: CASSPLGQGSSVRKEQYF. The CDR3 nucleotides are TGTGCCAGCTCACCGTTGGGACAGGGCTCATCTGTCCGGAAAGAGCAGTACTTC.